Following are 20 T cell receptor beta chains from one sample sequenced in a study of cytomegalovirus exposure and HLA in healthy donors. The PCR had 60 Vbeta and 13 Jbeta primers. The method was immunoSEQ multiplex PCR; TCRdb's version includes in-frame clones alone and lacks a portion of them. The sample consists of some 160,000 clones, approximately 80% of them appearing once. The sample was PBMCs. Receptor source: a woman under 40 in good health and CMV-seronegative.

The CDR3 nucleotides read TGTGCCAGCAGCCCCCATCGGACAGGGGGCACAGATACGCAGTATTTT. Its translation: CASSPHRTGGTDTQYF. The V call is TRBV7-9, the J call TRBJ2-3; TRBD1 agrees at 9 bases. Germline V CDR1 and CDR2: SEHNR, FQNEAQ (reference sequence). The CDR3 runs to 16 residues. J gave up 1 base and V 5 bases, and 7 bases lay outside the gene matches.

The CDR3 loop reads CAIWDSPYEQYF. The CDR3 nucleotides read TGTGCCATTTGGGACAGTCCCTACGAGCAGTACTTC. This sequence joins TRBV6-6 and TRBJ2-7; 7 nucleotides match TRBD1. The length of the CDR3 is 12 residues. Germline CDR1 is MNHNY and CDR2 is SVGAGI (reference sequence). Trimming at V came to 10 bases and at J to 2 bases, leaving 5 bases not matched to a gene.

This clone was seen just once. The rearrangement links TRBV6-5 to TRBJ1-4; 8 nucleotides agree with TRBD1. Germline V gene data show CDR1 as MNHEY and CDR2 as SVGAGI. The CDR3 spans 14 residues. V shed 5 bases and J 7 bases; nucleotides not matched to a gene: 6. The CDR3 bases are TGTGCCAGCAGTCACGACAGGGGTATTGAAAAACTGTTTTTT. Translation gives CASSHDRGIEKLFF.

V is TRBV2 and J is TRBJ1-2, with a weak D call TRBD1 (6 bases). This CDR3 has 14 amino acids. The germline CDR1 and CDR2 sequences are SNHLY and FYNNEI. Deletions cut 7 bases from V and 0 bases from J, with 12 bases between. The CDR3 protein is CASTGGGPNYGYTF. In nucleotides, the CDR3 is TGTGCCAGCACTGGGGGGGGGCCTAACTATGGCTACACCTTC.

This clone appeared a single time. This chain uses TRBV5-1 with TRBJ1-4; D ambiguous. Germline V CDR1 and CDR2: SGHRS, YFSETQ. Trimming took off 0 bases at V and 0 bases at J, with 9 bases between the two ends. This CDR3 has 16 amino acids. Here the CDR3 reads CASSLDTIATNEKLFF. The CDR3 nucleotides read TGCGCCAGCAGCTTGGACACCATTGCAACTAATGAAAAACTGTTTTTT. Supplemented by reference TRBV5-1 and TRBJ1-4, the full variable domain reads KAGVTQTPRYLIKTRGQQVTLSCSPISGHRSVSWYQQTPGQGLQFLFEYFSETQRNKGNFPGRFSGRQFSNSRSEMNVSTLELGDSALYLCASSLDTIATNEKLFFGSGTQLSVL.

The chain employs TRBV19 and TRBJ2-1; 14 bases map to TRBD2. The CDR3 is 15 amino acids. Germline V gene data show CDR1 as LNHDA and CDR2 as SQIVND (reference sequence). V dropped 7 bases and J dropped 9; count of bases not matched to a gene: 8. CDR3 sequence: CASTPTSGGAAEQFF. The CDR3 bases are TGTGCCAGTACCCCGACTAGCGGGGGGGCTGCTGAGCAGTTCTTC.

The CDR3 is CASSPTSGSHNEQFF. The CDR3 DNA reads TGTGCCAGCAGCCCAACTAGCGGCTCTCACAATGAGCAGTTCTTC. The chain links TRBV7-3 to TRBJ2-1; 8 bases line up with TRBD2. Per germline, CDR1 SGHTA and CDR2 FQGTGA. Trimming cost V 5 bases and J 5 bases; bases outside gene matches: 8. The CDR3 runs 15 residues.

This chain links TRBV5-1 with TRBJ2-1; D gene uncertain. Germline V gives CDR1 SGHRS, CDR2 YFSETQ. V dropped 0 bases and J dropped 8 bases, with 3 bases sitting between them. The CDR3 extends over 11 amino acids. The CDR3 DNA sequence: TGCGCCAGCAGCTTGGTCGATGAGCAGTTCTTC. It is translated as CASSLVDEQFF.

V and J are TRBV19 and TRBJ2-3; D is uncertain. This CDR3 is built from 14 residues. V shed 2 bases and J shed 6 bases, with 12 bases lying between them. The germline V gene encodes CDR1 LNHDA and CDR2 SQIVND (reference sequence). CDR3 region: CASSITTRGDTQYF. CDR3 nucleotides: TGTGCCAGTAGTATAACTACCCGTGGGGATACGCAGTATTTT.

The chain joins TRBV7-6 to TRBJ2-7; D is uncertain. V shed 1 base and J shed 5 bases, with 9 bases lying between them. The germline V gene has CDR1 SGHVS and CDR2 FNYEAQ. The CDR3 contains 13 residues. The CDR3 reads CASSLELEHEQYF. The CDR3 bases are TGTGCCAGCAGCTTAGAATTAGAGCACGAGCAGTACTTC.

CDR3 sequence (DNA): TGTGCCAGCAGTTTTAGGAACACTGAAGCTTTCTTT. Amino acids: CASSFRNTEAFF. V and J are TRBV7-2 and TRBJ1-1; D gene uncertain. Trimming removed 6 bases at V and 1 base at J, with 6 bases between. The CDR3 is 12 residues long. From germline, CDR1 is SGHTA and CDR2 FQGNSA.

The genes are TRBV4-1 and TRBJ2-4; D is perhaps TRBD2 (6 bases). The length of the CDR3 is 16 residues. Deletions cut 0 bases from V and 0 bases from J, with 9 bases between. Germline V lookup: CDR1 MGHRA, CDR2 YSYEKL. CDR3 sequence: CASSQDFGGAKNIQYF. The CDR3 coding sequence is TGCGCCAGCAGCCAAGATTTCGGGGGAGCCAAAAACATTCAGTACTTC.

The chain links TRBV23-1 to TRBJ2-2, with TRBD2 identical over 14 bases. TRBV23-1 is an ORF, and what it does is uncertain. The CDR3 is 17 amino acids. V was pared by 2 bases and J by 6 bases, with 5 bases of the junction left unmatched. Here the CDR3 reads CASSQMTSGGASGELFF. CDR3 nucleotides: TGCGCCAGCAGTCAAATGACTAGCGGGGGGGCGTCCGGGGAGCTGTTTTTT.

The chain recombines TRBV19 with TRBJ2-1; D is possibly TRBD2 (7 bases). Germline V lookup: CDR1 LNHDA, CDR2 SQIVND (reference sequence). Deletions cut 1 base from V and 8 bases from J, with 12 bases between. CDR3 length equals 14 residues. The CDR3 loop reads CASSIAGGWDEQFF. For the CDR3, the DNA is TGTGCCAGTAGTATAGCGGGGGGCTGGGATGAGCAGTTCTTC.

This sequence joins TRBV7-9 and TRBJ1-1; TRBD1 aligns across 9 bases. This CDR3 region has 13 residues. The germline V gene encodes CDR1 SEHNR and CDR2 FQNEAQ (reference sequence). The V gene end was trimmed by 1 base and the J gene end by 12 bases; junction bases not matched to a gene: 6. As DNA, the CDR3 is TGTGCCAGCAGCTTAGTGAGGGACAGGGTTCCTTTCTTT. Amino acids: CASSLVRDRVPFF.

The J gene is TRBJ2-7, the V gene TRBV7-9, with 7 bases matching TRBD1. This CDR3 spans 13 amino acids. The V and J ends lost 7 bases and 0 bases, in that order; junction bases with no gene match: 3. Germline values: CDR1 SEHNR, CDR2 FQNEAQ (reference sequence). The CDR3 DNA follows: TGTGCCAGCACCCAGGGGGACTCCTACGAGCAGTACTTC. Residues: CASTQGDSYEQYF. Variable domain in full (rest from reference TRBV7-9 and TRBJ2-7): DTGVSQNPRHKITKRGQNVTFRCDPISEHNRLYWYRQTLGQGPEFLTYFQNEAQLEKSRLLSDRFSAERPKGSFSTLEIQRTEQGDSAMYLCASTQGDSYEQYFGPGTRLTVT.

This chain's CDR3 is CASSLTGSVTDTQYF. The CDR3 region has the DNA TGTGCCAGCAGCTTAACAGGTTCCGTCACAGATACGCAGTATTTT. The V call is TRBV7-9, the J call TRBJ2-3; D possibly corresponds to TRBD1 (5 bases). V lost 2 bases and J lost 2, with 11 bases in between. Germline-derived CDR1 and CDR2 are SEHNR and FQNEAQ (reference sequence). There are 15 residues in the CDR3.

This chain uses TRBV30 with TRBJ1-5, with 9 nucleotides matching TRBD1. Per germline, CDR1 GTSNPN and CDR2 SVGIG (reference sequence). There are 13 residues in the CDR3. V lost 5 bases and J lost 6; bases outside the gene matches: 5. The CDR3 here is CAWAGTGLQPQHF. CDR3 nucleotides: TGTGCCTGGGCCGGGACAGGGCTTCAGCCCCAGCATTTT.

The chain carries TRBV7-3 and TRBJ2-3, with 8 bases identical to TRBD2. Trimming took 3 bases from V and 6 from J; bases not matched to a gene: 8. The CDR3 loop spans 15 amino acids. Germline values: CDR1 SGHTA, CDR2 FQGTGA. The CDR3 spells CASSFAGTREDTQYF. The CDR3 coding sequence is TGTGCCAGCAGCTTCGCCGGGACTAGAGAGGATACGCAGTATTTT. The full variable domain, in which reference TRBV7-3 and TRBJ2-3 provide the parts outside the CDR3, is GAGVSQTPSNKVTEKGKYVELRCDPISGHTALYWYRQSLGQGPEFLIYFQGTGAADDSGLPNDRFFAVRPEGSVSTLKIQRTERGDSAVYLCASSFAGTREDTQYFGPGTRLTVL.

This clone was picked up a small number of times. For the CDR3, the DNA is TGTGCCAGCAGTTACTCGGACAGGGGGGATGGCTACACCTTC. Its protein is CASSYSDRGDGYTF. This chain links TRBV6-6 with TRBJ1-2, with 10 bases that match TRBD1. CDR3 size: 14 residues. Germline CDR1 is MNHNY and CDR2 is SVGAGI (reference sequence). V was clipped by 0 bases and J by 6 bases; unmatched bases: 1.